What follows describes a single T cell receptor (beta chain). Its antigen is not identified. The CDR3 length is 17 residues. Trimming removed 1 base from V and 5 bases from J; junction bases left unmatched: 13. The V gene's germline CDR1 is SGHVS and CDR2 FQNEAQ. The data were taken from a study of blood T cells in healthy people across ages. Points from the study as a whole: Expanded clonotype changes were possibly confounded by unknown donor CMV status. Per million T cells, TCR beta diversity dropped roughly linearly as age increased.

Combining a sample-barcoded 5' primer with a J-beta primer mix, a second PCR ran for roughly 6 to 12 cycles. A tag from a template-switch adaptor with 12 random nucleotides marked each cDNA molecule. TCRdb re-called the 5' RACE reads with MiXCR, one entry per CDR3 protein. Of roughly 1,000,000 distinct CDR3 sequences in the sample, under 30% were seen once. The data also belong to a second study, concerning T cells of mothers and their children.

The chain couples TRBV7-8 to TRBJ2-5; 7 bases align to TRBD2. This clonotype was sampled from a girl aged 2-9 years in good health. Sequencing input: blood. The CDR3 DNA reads TGTGCCAGCAGCTTAGTAGTTGCGGGAGCGGTCGCGGAGACCCAGTACTTC. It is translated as CASSLVVAGAVAETQYF.